Described below is a single T cell receptor beta chain sequence and its context. The TCR beta repertoire was assessed by survey-level immunoSEQ sequencing. The method was immunoSEQ multiplex PCR; TCRdb's version includes in-frame clones alone and lacks a portion of them. This table has 40,000 to 55,000 clones, about 92% appearing once. With 2 bases removed from V and 6 bases from J, the gap between germline ends came to 11 bases. The CDR3 covers 13 residues. Per the germline V gene, CDR1 is ENHRY and CDR2 is SYGVKD. The sequence derives from a man aged 35-49 years with rheumatoid arthritis. V is TRBV10-3 and J is TRBJ2-7, with a possible D match to TRBD1 (6 bases). Sequenced: PBMCs. The CDR3 here is CAISEGNRVEQYF. CDR3 DNA sequence: TGTGCCATCAGTGAGGGGAACAGGGTCGAGCAGTACTTC.